A single sample gave rise to the 16 T cell receptor beta chains below, sequenced in a study of cytomegalovirus exposure and HLA in healthy donors (dated by TCRdb to about 2017). Library preparation used the immunoSEQ multiplex PCR assay. For the multiplex PCR, a mixture combining 60 forward primers for TCR Vbeta segments and 13 reverse primers for TCR Jbeta segments was used. Imported from immuneACCESS, the table was reduced by TCRdb to in-frame sequences with V and J called. These copies leave out some clones; in studies compared against another copy, an unresolved V gene accounts for under half, and the cause of the remainder is not known. This sample holds about 150,000 clones; around 77% were observed only once. The top ten clonotypes cover approximately 1.5% of the sample. The sample taken for sequencing was PBMCs. The receptors come from a man in his forties in good health and CMV-seronegative.

The V gene is TRBV19, the J gene TRBJ2-5, with TRBD2 identical over 9 bases. Germline V gene data show CDR1 as LNHDA and CDR2 as SQIVND (reference sequence). Germline trimming cut 4 bases from V and 1 base from J; bases unmatched to any gene: 7. The CDR3 has 16 residues. The CDR3: CASSTIAGVFQETQYF. The CDR3 DNA is TGTGCCAGTAGTACAATAGCGGGAGTCTTCCAAGAGACCCAGTACTTC.

This chain uses TRBV6-6 with TRBJ1-4; unclear D gene. This CDR3 is built from 15 residues. Germline V gene sequence: CDR1 MNHNY, CDR2 SVGAGI (reference sequence). Between the trimmed V and J ends, which lost 6 bases and 2 bases, there was a span of 13 bases. The CDR3 sequence: CASSSPRGTNEKLFF. The CDR3 bases are TGTGCCAGCAGCTCTCCACGGGGTACTAATGAAAAACTGTTTTTT.

This clone appeared a single time. The chain uses TRBV7-9 and TRBJ2-1; 12 bases are shared with TRBD2. The CDR3 length is 15 residues. J gave up 6 bases and V 2 bases, and 2 bases lay outside the gene matches. From germline, CDR1 is SEHNR and CDR2 FQNEAQ (reference sequence). CDR3 sequence (DNA): TGTGCCAGCAGCTTAAAACTAGCGGGGGGCAATGAGCAGTTCTTC. Amino acids: CASSLKLAGGNEQFF.

This chain connects TRBV7-9 to TRBJ2-5, with 9 positions matching TRBD2. The tail of the sequence fits TRBJ2-7 better, so the J call may be wrong. Looked up from germline, CDR1 is SEHNR and CDR2 is FQNEAQ (reference sequence). The CDR3 runs to 15 residues. This chain's CDR3 is CASSSPGSGSGEQYF. In DNA form, the CDR3 reads TGTGCCAGCAGCTCTCCTGGTAGCGGGAGCGGCGAGCAGTACTTC.

The V and J genes are TRBV7-9 and TRBJ2-1, with TRBD1 matching 9 bases. The V and J ends lost 11 bases and 7 bases, in that order; junction bases with no gene match: 9. Per germline, CDR1 SEHNR and CDR2 FQNEAQ (reference sequence). The CDR3 extends over 13 amino acids. The CDR3 region has the DNA TGTGCCCGCGGGACAGGGATGGGTAATGAGCAGTTCTTC. This sequence encodes CARGTGMGNEQFF.

The V call is TRBV29-1, the J call TRBJ2-4, with 8 bases lining up with TRBD1. After removal of 2 bases from V and 12 bases from J, the junction contained 18 bases not matched to a gene. Germline loops: CDR1 SQVTM, CDR2 ANQGSEA. The CDR3 is 16 amino acids. The DNA of the CDR3 is TGCAGCGTTGAAAAGGGGCGACAGGGGACCAGGCGCAGTCAGTACTTC. This sequence encodes CSVEKGRQGTRRSQYF.

The chain is built from TRBV9 and TRBJ2-5; 7 bases match TRBD1. The CDR3 consists of 16 residues. Germline-derived CDR1 and CDR2 are SGDLS and YYNGEE. V was pared by 4 bases and J by 1 base, with 10 bases of the junction left unmatched. The CDR3 sequence is CASSTIRTGGQETQYF. In nucleotides, the CDR3 is TGTGCCAGCAGCACGATCCGGACAGGCGGCCAAGAGACCCAGTACTTC.

The chain employs TRBV4-1 and TRBJ1-1; D may be TRBD1 (6 bases). CDR3 length: 16 residues. The V gene lost 0 bases and the J gene lost 1 base, with 12 bases spanning the gap. In germline, CDR1 is MGHRA, CDR2 YSYEKL. The CDR3 is CASSQDLQGPNTEAFF. The CDR3 nucleotides read TGCGCCAGCAGCCAAGACCTACAGGGCCCGAACACTGAAGCTTTCTTT.

The V and J genes are TRBV5-5 and TRBJ2-7, with 7 bases aligning to TRBD2. This CDR3 region has 16 residues. V shed 2 bases, J shed 2 bases, and the junction held 10 bases outside the gene matches. Germline lookup yields CDR1 SGHKS and CDR2 YYEKEE (reference sequence). The CDR3 here is CASSFPPGLSAYEQYF. Here the CDR3 DNA reads TGTGCCAGCAGCTTTCCACCGGGACTATCCGCCTACGAGCAGTACTTC.

The genes are TRBV7-7 and TRBJ2-5, with D hard to call. V was trimmed by 0 bases and J by 4 bases, leaving 9 bases between them. This CDR3 contains 14 residues. CDR1 is SSHAT, CDR2 FNYEAQ, per germline (reference sequence). Here the CDR3 reads CASSLAGEAETQYF. For the CDR3, the DNA is TGTGCCAGCAGCTTAGCTGGTGAGGCAGAGACCCAGTACTTC.

This clone was counted between two and nine times. The chain employs TRBV7-9 and TRBJ1-4, with 8 bases fitting TRBD1. Germline values: CDR1 SEHNR, CDR2 FQNEAQ (reference sequence). This CDR3 has 16 amino acids. After removal of 5 bases from V and 3 bases from J, the junction contained 8 bases not matched to a gene. The CDR3 region has the DNA TGTGCCAGCAGCCTCTTACCGGGACAGGCTAATGAAAAACTGTTTTTT. Translated, it gives CASSLLPGQANEKLFF.

The chain couples TRBV7-2 to TRBJ2-7, with TRBD1 matching over 7 bases. CDR1 is SGHTA and CDR2 is FQGNSA in the germline V gene. The CDR3 totals 13 residues. Trimming cost V 4 bases and J 3 bases; bases outside gene matches: 3. This CDR3 is CASSSRDSYEQYF. The CDR3 DNA reads as TGTGCCAGCAGCTCCCGGGACAGCTACGAGCAGTACTTC.

The chain uses TRBV9 and TRBJ1-1, with unresolved D. CDR3 length: 12 residues. V lost 4 bases and J lost 4, with 8 bases in between. CDR1 is SGDLS and CDR2 is YYNGEE in the germline V gene. The CDR3 loop is CASSPTPTEAFF. For the CDR3, the DNA is TGTGCCAGCAGCCCTACTCCCACTGAAGCTTTCTTT.

The chain links TRBV6-5 to TRBJ1-1, with D possibly TRBD1 on 5 matching bases. Germline V gene lookup returns CDR1 MNHEY and CDR2 SVGAGI. The V end was cut by 0 bases, the J end by 8 bases, with 7 bases between. The length of the CDR3 is 12 residues. CDR3 sequence: CASSYSQGEAFF. Here the CDR3 DNA reads TGTGCCAGCAGTTACTCTCAGGGAGAAGCTTTCTTT.

The chain uses TRBV9 and TRBJ2-7; 14 bases agree with TRBD2. There are 14 residues in the CDR3. Per the germline V gene, CDR1 is SGDLS and CDR2 is YYNGEE. The V gene end was trimmed by 3 bases and the J gene end by 5 bases; junction bases not matched to a gene: 1. The CDR3: CASSAGLAGDEQYF. For the CDR3, the DNA is TGTGCCAGCAGCGCGGGACTAGCGGGAGACGAGCAGTACTTC.

This chain uses TRBV7-3 with TRBJ2-3; TRBD2 matches at 8 bases. CDR1 and CDR2 (germline): SGHTA, FQGTGA. Trimming removed 5 bases from V and 4 bases from J; junction bases left unmatched: 5. This CDR3 comprises 14 residues. This CDR3 is CASSMSGSADTQYF. CDR3 DNA sequence: TGTGCCAGCAGCATGAGCGGGAGTGCAGATACGCAGTATTTT.